Shown below are 20 T cell receptor beta chains from a single sample sequenced in a study of blood T cell repertoires in COVID-19. The table came from immunoSEQ multiplex PCR; TCRdb's copy has only in-frame clones and leaves some out. The sample shows about 190,000 clones, around four fifths of them seen only once. The sample taken for sequencing was peripheral blood. These TCRs come from a woman aged 70-85 years with active or convalescent COVID-19.

The chain combines TRBV13 with TRBJ2-7; D possibly corresponds to TRBD1 (6 bases). V dropped 5 bases and J dropped 3 bases, with 11 bases sitting between them. This CDR3 comprises 13 residues. Germline CDR1 is PRHDT and CDR2 is FYEKMQ (reference sequence). The CDR3 sequence is CASSRKQGYEQYF. The CDR3 DNA follows: TGTGCCAGCAGCCGGAAACAGGGCTACGAGCAGTACTTC.

The V call is TRBV2, the J call TRBJ2-1; maybe TRBD1 (5 bases). Per the germline V gene, CDR1 is SNHLY and CDR2 is FYNNEI. The CDR3 has 13 amino acids. V lost 0 bases, J lost 16 bases, and 16 bases lay in between. The CDR3 loop reads CASSEALQGSSFF. As DNA, the CDR3 is TGTGCCAGCAGTGAAGCGCTTCAGGGTAGCTCTTTCTTC.

This clone showed up just once. The gene calls are TRBV18 and TRBJ2-1; 10 nucleotides match TRBD1. This CDR3 spans 14 amino acids. Per the germline V gene, CDR1 is KGHSH and CDR2 is LQKENI. V gave up 4 bases and J gave up 7 bases; unmatched junction bases: 4. CDR3 DNA: TGTGCCAGCTCACGCGACAGGGGGCTTAATGAGCAGTTCTTC. Its protein is CASSRDRGLNEQFF.

The V and J genes are TRBV27 and TRBJ2-2; D unresolved. The CDR3 sequence is 16 residues long. V gave up 2 bases and J gave up 2 bases, with 12 bases separating them. Germline assignment: CDR1 MNHEY and CDR2 SMNVEV (reference sequence). The CDR3 DNA follows: TGTGCCAGCAGTTTAGCGAGGCGGCCTAACACCGGGGAGCTGTTTTTT. This encodes CASSLARRPNTGELFF.

The chain has TRBV5-1 and TRBJ1-1; D gene unclear. CDR1 and CDR2 from the germline V gene are SGHRS and YFSETQ. CDR3 length equals 16 residues. Trimming took 1 base from V and 1 from J, leaving 14 bases between them. CDR3 nucleotides: TGCGCCAGCAGCTTGAGAGGTGTGTCCGGGAACACTGAAGCTTTCTTT. This sequence encodes CASSLRGVSGNTEAFF.

As to this clone: The sample has other DNA sequences that encode this CDR3 too. The V gene is TRBV18, the J gene TRBJ1-1, with 8 bases aligning to TRBD1. Losses at the gene ends were 3 bases for V and 1 base for J; bases not matched to a gene: 1. This CDR3 contains 14 residues. CDR1 is KGHSH, CDR2 LQKENI, per germline. CDR3 DNA: TGTGCCAGCTCACCCCAGGGGGCGAACACTGAAGCTTTCTTT. Translation gives CASSPQGANTEAFF.

V gene TRBV7-9 combines with J gene TRBJ1-4; no firm D call. There are 14 residues in the CDR3. Germline CDR1 SEHNR, CDR2 FQNEAQ (reference sequence). Between the trimmed V and J ends, which lost 2 bases and 8 bases, there was a span of 12 bases. In DNA, the CDR3 is TGTGCCAGCAGCTTAAGGACGGAGGTCGAAAAACTGTTTTTT. Translating gives CASSLRTEVEKLFF.

The chain uses TRBV7-2 and TRBJ2-7, with 15 bases identical to TRBD2. Germline values: CDR1 SGHTA, CDR2 FQGNSA. After removal of 1 base from V and 10 bases from J, the junction contained 11 bases not matched to a gene. This CDR3 is 17 amino acids long. CDR3 in DNA: TGTGCCAGCAGCTTAGGGGGACTAGCGGGAGGAGCAACCCCACAGTACTTC. Translated, it gives CASSLGGLAGGATPQYF.

The chain couples TRBV19 to TRBJ2-7, with D possibly TRBD1 on 5 matching bases. The CDR3 spans 13 residues. V gave up 3 bases and J gave up 4 bases, with 10 bases separating them. CDR1 is LNHDA and CDR2 is SQIVND in the germline V gene (reference sequence). The CDR3 DNA follows: TGTGCCAGTAGTATTAGTCAGGGTTACGAGCAGTACTTC. Its protein product is CASSISQGYEQYF. The full variable domain, with the rest looked up from reference TRBV19 and TRBJ2-7, is DGGITQSPKYLFRKEGQNVTLSCEQNLNHDAMYWYRQDPGQGLRLIYYSQIVNDFQKGDIAEGYSVSREKKESFPLTVTSAQKNPTAFYLCASSISQGYEQYFGPGTRLTVT.

The chain has TRBV6-6 and TRBJ2-2; 7 nucleotides agree with TRBD1. CDR3 length: 16 residues. V shed 2 bases and J 3 bases; nucleotides not matched to a gene: 6. Germline V lookup: CDR1 MNHNY, CDR2 SVGAGI (reference sequence). The CDR3 DNA follows: TGTGCCAGCAGTTACGGCAGGGGGTCGGACACCGGGGAGCTGTTTTTT. As protein: CASSYGRGSDTGELFF.

The chain employs TRBV28 and TRBJ2-7; TRBD1 aligns across 9 bases. The V and J ends lost 4 bases and 3 bases, in that order; junction bases with no gene match: 7. CDR1 MDHEN and CDR2 SYDVKM come from the germline V gene. The length of the CDR3 is 15 residues. The CDR3 spells CASSSPGQGNYEQYF. The CDR3 DNA reads TGTGCCAGCAGTTCCCCGGGACAGGGCAACTACGAGCAGTACTTC.

The chain is built from TRBV11-2 and TRBJ1-1, with D perhaps matching TRBD1 (5 bases). Trimming took off 5 bases at V and 1 base at J, with 11 bases between the two ends. CDR3 length: 14 amino acids. Germline CDR1 SGHAT, CDR2 FQNNGV. This chain's CDR3 is CASSGWTPNTEAFF. The DNA for the CDR3 is TGTGCCAGCAGCGGGTGGACACCGAACACTGAAGCTTTCTTT.

The DNA for the CDR3 is TGTGCCAGCAGCCAATTGAACGGACTAGCGGGAGCCTCTTGGGTTTACGAGCAGTACTTC. This encodes CASSQLNGLAGASWVYEQYF. The chain links TRBV3-1 (or the pseudogene TRBV3-2) to TRBJ2-7; 13 bases line up with TRBD2. J gave up 4 bases and V 2 bases, and 17 bases lay outside the gene matches. The CDR3 is made up of 20 amino acids. Germline lookup yields CDR1 LGHDT and CDR2 YNNKEL (reference sequence).

The table lists this clone with a count of one. The chain combines TRBV2 with TRBJ1-1, with 7 bases identical to TRBD1. This CDR3 has 16 amino acids. V shed 5 bases, J shed 0 bases, and the junction held 9 bases outside the gene matches. The V gene's germline CDR1 is SNHLY and CDR2 FYNNEI. The CDR3 bases are TGTGCCAGCAGTCGTTCACAGGGGCCCATGAACACTGAAGCTTTCTTT. Protein sequence: CASSRSQGPMNTEAFF.

The V and J genes are TRBV5-4 and TRBJ2-1; 16 positions agree with TRBD2. Germline lookup yields CDR1 SGHNT and CDR2 YYREEE (reference sequence). The CDR3 has 20 amino acids. The V gene end was trimmed by 4 bases and the J gene end by 3 bases; junction bases not matched to a gene: 13. The CDR3 coding sequence is TGTGCCAGCAGCGAAAGACCGGGACTAGCGGGAGGGCCCTTCTACAATGAGCAGTTCTTC. Translated: CASSERPGLAGGPFYNEQFF.

This clone was recorded a few times. The V call is TRBV5-6, the J call TRBJ2-1, with 9 positions matching TRBD2. J lost 9 bases, V lost 3 bases, and 1 base had no gene match. The CDR3 is 12 amino acids. Germline CDR1 reads SGHDT; CDR2 reads YYEEEE. CDR3: CASSWRGGEQFF. For the CDR3, the DNA is TGTGCCAGCAGCTGGCGGGGGGGTGAGCAGTTCTTC.

The chain joins TRBV5-1 to TRBJ1-2, with TRBD1 matching over 7 bases. The CDR3 is 14 amino acids. Germline CDR1 reads SGHRS; CDR2 reads YFSETQ. The trim removed 4 bases at V and 4 bases at J, leaving 7 bases unmatched. This chain's CDR3 is CASSPAGGFYGYTF. CDR3 in DNA: TGCGCCAGCAGCCCGGCAGGGGGATTCTATGGCTACACCTTC.

V gene TRBV20-1 combines with J gene TRBJ1-2; D is undetermined. CDR1 and CDR2 from the germline V gene are DFQATT and SNEGSKA (reference sequence). The V end was cut by 6 bases, the J end by 8 bases, with 13 bases between. This CDR3 is 11 amino acids long. CDR3 nucleotide sequence: TGCAGTGCCACATATGAGGGAGGCTACACCTTC. Its protein product is CSATYEGGYTF.

The rearrangement joins TRBV6-5 to TRBJ1-1; TRBD1 might be the D (6 bases). V lost 2 bases, J lost 5 bases, and 9 bases lay in between. The CDR3 consists of 13 residues. Per germline, CDR1 MNHEY and CDR2 SVGAGI. DNA for the CDR3: TGTGCCAGCAGTTACGGGCAGGGGACTGAAGCTTTCTTT. Its translation: CASSYGQGTEAFF.

The V and J genes are TRBV19 and TRBJ2-1; 8 bases agree with TRBD2. Trimming at V came to 3 bases and at J to 8 bases, leaving 15 bases not matched to a gene. Germline CDR1 and CDR2: LNHDA and SQIVND (reference sequence). CDR3 length: 17 amino acids. This CDR3 reads CASSMAPRGGRRYEQFF. Written as DNA, the CDR3 is TGTGCCAGTAGTATGGCCCCCCGTGGCGGGAGGCGGTATGAGCAGTTCTTC.